A selection of T cell receptor beta chains follows, all from one sample in a study of OX40 agonist ivuxolimab in advanced cancers. The data were produced by immunoSEQ multiplex PCR, yet TCRdb's version contains in-frame clones alone and is incomplete. The sample lists 80,000 to 100,000 clones, 86% occurring once. Here the sequenced sample was CD4+ or CD8+ T cells sorted from blood, taken in a trial of the OX40 agonist ivuxolimab. The receptor source for this set is an adult with an advanced solid tumor such as melanoma, head and neck, liver or kidney cancer. CDR3s include the opening cysteine and the closing phenylalanine or tryptophan. A D gene is named only where the DNA matches it firmly. Rows may omit the clone size; those that give it use once, few, many or a size class.

len: 15; v_gene: TRBV30; abundance: -; j_gene: TRBJ2-6; d_gene: TRBD1; CDR3aa: CAWSPQGSGANVLTF; CDR3nt: TGTGCCTGGAGTCCACAGGGGTCTGGGGCCAACGTCCTGACTTTC
len: 12; v_gene: TRBV5-4; abundance: -; j_gene: TRBJ1-2; d_gene: -; CDR3aa: CASSLDSKGYTF; CDR3nt: TGTGCCAGCAGCTTGGATTCAAAGGGCTACACCTTC
len: 12; v_gene: TRBV10-3; abundance: few; j_gene: TRBJ1-1; d_gene: -; CDR3aa: CAIRGSNTEAFF; CDR3nt: TGTGCCATCCGAGGATCGAACACTGAAGCTTTCTTT
len: 14; v_gene: TRBV6-1; abundance: -; j_gene: TRBJ1-1; d_gene: TRBD1; CDR3aa: CASRWRGLNTEAFF; CDR3nt: TGTGCCAGCAGGTGGAGGGGGCTCAACACTGAAGCTTTCTTT
len: 13; v_gene: TRBV28; abundance: -; j_gene: TRBJ2-2; d_gene: -; CDR3aa: CASSLHVPGELFF; CDR3nt: TGTGCCAGCAGTTTACACGTTCCCGGGGAGCTGTTTTTT
len: 17; v_gene: TRBV15; abundance: -; j_gene: TRBJ1-6; d_gene: -; CDR3aa: CATSRDRKGAGNSPLHF; CDR3nt: TGTGCCACCAGCAGAGATCGGAAAGGGGCAGGAAATTCACCCCTCCACTTT
len: 17; v_gene: TRBV5-6; abundance: -; j_gene: TRBJ2-1; d_gene: TRBD1; CDR3aa: CASSLVPGTGRNNEQFF; CDR3nt: TGTGCCAGCAGCTTGGTTCCGGGGACAGGGAGGAACAATGAGCAGTTCTTC
len: 13; v_gene: TRBV9; abundance: once; j_gene: TRBJ1-1; d_gene: -; CDR3aa: CASSVVFQGEAFF; CDR3nt: TGTGCCAGCAGCGTAGTCTTTCAGGGTGAAGCTTTCTTT
len: 12; v_gene: TRBV7-8; abundance: -; j_gene: TRBJ2-5; d_gene: -; CDR3aa: CASSSPGETQYF; CDR3nt: TGTGCCAGCAGCTCGCCGGGGGAGACCCAGTACTTC
len: 13; v_gene: TRBV5-4; abundance: -; j_gene: TRBJ2-3; d_gene: -; CDR3aa: CASSFGGTDTQYF; CDR3nt: TGTGCCAGCAGCTTCGGGGGTACAGATACGCAGTATTTT
len: 14; v_gene: TRBV7-9; abundance: -; j_gene: TRBJ2-3; d_gene: -; CDR3aa: CASSYTGSGDTQYF; CDR3nt: TGTGCCAGCAGTTATACCGGGTCAGGGGATACGCAGTATTTT
len: 17; v_gene: TRBV7-8; abundance: -; j_gene: TRBJ2-3; d_gene: TRBD2; CDR3aa: CASSPARSGGMPDTQYF; CDR3nt: TGTGCCAGCAGCCCAGCACGGAGCGGGGGTATGCCAGATACGCAGTATTTT
len: 15; v_gene: TRBV11-2; abundance: -; j_gene: TRBJ1-2; d_gene: TRBD1; CDR3aa: CASSGRDRGSYGYTF; CDR3nt: TGTGCCAGCAGCGGGCGGGACAGGGGGTCCTATGGCTACACCTTC
len: 11; v_gene: TRBV29-1; abundance: -; j_gene: TRBJ2-3; d_gene: -; CDR3aa: CSVGRADTQYF; CDR3nt: TGCAGCGTCGGCCGAGCGGATACGCAGTATTTT
len: 15; v_gene: TRBV7-2; abundance: -; j_gene: TRBJ2-7; d_gene: TRBD1; CDR3aa: CASTEPGQLSYEQYF; CDR3nt: TGTGCCAGCACCGAACCGGGACAGCTTTCCTACGAGCAGTACTTC
len: 16; v_gene: TRBV7-9; abundance: -; j_gene: TRBJ1-4; d_gene: -; CDR3aa: CASSIWRTERNEKLFF; CDR3nt: TGTGCCAGCAGCATTTGGCGGACGGAACGTAATGAAAAACTGTTTTTT
len: 10; v_gene: TRBV2; abundance: -; j_gene: TRBJ1-1; d_gene: -; CDR3aa: CASGVLEAFF; CDR3nt: TGTGCCAGCGGGGTCCTCGAAGCTTTCTTT
len: 14; v_gene: TRBV6-5; abundance: -; j_gene: TRBJ1-6; d_gene: TRBD1; CDR3aa: CASNPGQGNSPLHF; CDR3nt: TGTGCCAGCAACCCGGGACAGGGTAATTCACCCCTCCACTTT
len: 15; v_gene: TRBV6-5; abundance: -; j_gene: TRBJ2-7; d_gene: TRBD2; CDR3aa: CASSYSLAGSYEQYF; CDR3nt: TGTGCCAGCAGTTACTCTCTAGCGGGGAGTTACGAGCAGTACTTC
len: 16; v_gene: TRBV11-3; abundance: once; j_gene: TRBJ2-1; d_gene: TRBD2; CDR3aa: CASSPPRLAGSNEQFF; CDR3nt: TGTGCCAGCAGCCCCCCCAGACTAGCGGGGAGCAATGAGCAGTTCTTC
len: 12; v_gene: TRBV18; abundance: -; j_gene: TRBJ2-3; d_gene: -; CDR3aa: CASSPSTDTQYF; CDR3nt: TGTGCCAGCTCACCCAGCACAGATACGCAGTATTTT
len: 14; v_gene: TRBV27; abundance: -; j_gene: TRBJ2-7; d_gene: TRBD2; CDR3aa: CASSLGRGAYEQYF; CDR3nt: TGTGCCAGCAGTTTGGGGCGGGGGGCCTACGAGCAGTACTTC
len: 17; v_gene: TRBV9; abundance: once; j_gene: TRBJ2-3; d_gene: TRBD2; CDR3aa: CASSVGVLSGGADTQYF; CDR3nt: TGTGCCAGCAGCGTAGGCGTCTTGAGCGGGGGGGCGGATACGCAGTATTTT
len: 15; v_gene: TRBV11-3; abundance: -; j_gene: TRBJ2-7; d_gene: -; CDR3aa: CASSFRGIGSYEQYF; CDR3nt: TGTGCCAGCAGCTTCAGGGGTATCGGCTCCTACGAGCAGTACTTC
len: 13; v_gene: TRBV7-6; abundance: -; j_gene: TRBJ2-1; d_gene: -; CDR3aa: CASSLAVGGGEFF; CDR3nt: TGTGCCAGCAGCTTAGCGGTAGGAGGGGGGGAGTTCTTC
len: 12; v_gene: TRBV30; abundance: -; j_gene: TRBJ2-3; d_gene: -; CDR3aa: CAWSEGGDTQYF; CDR3nt: TGTGCCTGGAGCGAAGGGGGTGATACGCAGTATTTT
len: 14; v_gene: TRBV5-1; abundance: -; j_gene: TRBJ2-2; d_gene: -; CDR3aa: CASSSGANTGELFF; CDR3nt: TGCGCCAGCAGCTCGGGGGCGAACACCGGGGAGCTGTTTTTT
len: 12; v_gene: TRBV30; abundance: once; j_gene: TRBJ2-5; d_gene: -; CDR3aa: CAWNRQLETQYF; CDR3nt: TGTGCCTGGAATAGACAGCTAGAGACCCAGTACTTC
len: 17; v_gene: TRBV19; abundance: -; j_gene: TRBJ1-1; d_gene: TRBD1; CDR3aa: CASSTDREETADTEAFF; CDR3nt: TGTGCCAGTAGTACGGACAGGGAGGAGACTGCAGACACTGAAGCTTTCTTT
len: 13; v_gene: TRBV6-6; abundance: -; j_gene: TRBJ1-2; d_gene: -; CDR3aa: CASSYSNQNGYTF; CDR3nt: TGTGCCAGCAGTTACTCGAATCAGAATGGCTACACCTTC
len: 15; v_gene: TRBV11-3; abundance: -; j_gene: TRBJ2-1; d_gene: -; CDR3aa: CASSPLTGLNNEQFF; CDR3nt: TGTGCCAGCAGCCCCCTAACGGGGCTGAACAATGAGCAGTTCTTC
len: 14; v_gene: TRBV18; abundance: -; j_gene: TRBJ2-7; d_gene: -; CDR3aa: CASSPRTDLYEQYF; CDR3nt: TGTGCCAGCTCACCAAGGACAGACCTCTACGAGCAGTACTTC
len: 14; v_gene: TRBV27; abundance: -; j_gene: TRBJ2-3; d_gene: -; CDR3aa: CASSFRDATDTQYF; CDR3nt: TGTGCCAGCAGTTTCAGGGACGCCACAGATACGCAGTATTTT
len: 16; v_gene: TRBV28; abundance: few; j_gene: TRBJ2-7; d_gene: TRBD2; CDR3aa: CASATPGTSGRYEQYF; CDR3nt: TGTGCCAGCGCAACTCCGGGGACTAGCGGGAGGTACGAGCAGTACTTC
len: 16; v_gene: TRBV4-1; abundance: -; j_gene: TRBJ2-7; d_gene: -; CDR3aa: CASSQDRYGVSYEQYF; CDR3nt: TGCGCCAGCAGCCAAGACAGGTACGGGGTCTCCTACGAGCAGTACTTC
len: 15; v_gene: TRBV5-4; abundance: -; j_gene: TRBJ2-1; d_gene: TRBD2; CDR3aa: CASSLTSGRFNEQFF; CDR3nt: TGTGCCAGCAGCCTGACTAGCGGGAGGTTTAATGAGCAGTTCTTC
len: 14; v_gene: TRBV5-1; abundance: -; j_gene: TRBJ1-4; d_gene: -; CDR3aa: CASSREGTNEKLFF; CDR3nt: TGCGCCAGCAGCAGGGAGGGGACTAATGAAAAACTGTTTTTT
len: 14; v_gene: TRBV11-3; abundance: -; j_gene: TRBJ1-1; d_gene: -; CDR3aa: CASSLKGGDTEAFF; CDR3nt: TGTGCCAGCAGCCTAAAGGGCGGCGACACTGAAGCTTTCTTT
len: 14; v_gene: TRBV9; abundance: -; j_gene: TRBJ1-2; d_gene: TRBD1; CDR3aa: CASSVKQGAYGYTF; CDR3nt: TGTGCCAGCAGCGTTAAACAGGGGGCCTATGGCTACACCTTC
len: 15; v_gene: TRBV7-6; abundance: -; j_gene: TRBJ1-4; d_gene: -; CDR3aa: CASSLGPTTNEKLFF; CDR3nt: TGTGCCAGCAGCTTAGGCCCGACAACTAATGAAAAACTGTTTTTT
len: 15; v_gene: TRBV5-1; abundance: -; j_gene: TRBJ1-1; d_gene: -; CDR3aa: CASSLFAFMNTEAFF; CDR3nt: TGCGCCAGCAGCTTATTCGCATTCATGAACACTGAAGCTTTCTTT
len: 17; v_gene: TRBV5-1; abundance: -; j_gene: TRBJ2-2; d_gene: TRBD1; CDR3aa: CASSLSRQGANTGELFF; CDR3nt: TGCGCCAGCAGCTTGAGTCGCCAGGGGGCGAACACCGGGGAGCTGTTTTTT
len: 14; v_gene: TRBV2; abundance: -; j_gene: TRBJ2-7; d_gene: -; CDR3aa: CASSLQTGTYEQYF; CDR3nt: TGTGCCAGCAGTTTGCAGACGGGTACCTACGAGCAGTACTTC
len: 15; v_gene: TRBV10-3; abundance: -; j_gene: TRBJ1-1; d_gene: -; CDR3aa: CAISESEVLGTEAFF; CDR3nt: TGTGCCATCAGTGAGTCGGAAGTCCTGGGCACTGAAGCTTTCTTT
len: 11; v_gene: TRBV20-1; abundance: -; j_gene: TRBJ1-1; d_gene: -; CDR3aa: CSAMPDTEAFF; CDR3nt: TGCAGTGCTATGCCAGACACTGAAGCTTTCTTT
len: 13; v_gene: TRBV7-9; abundance: -; j_gene: TRBJ1-2; d_gene: TRBD1; CDR3aa: CASSSQGNYGYTF; CDR3nt: TGTGCCAGCAGCTCACAGGGGAACTATGGCTACACCTTC
len: 15; v_gene: TRBV5-5; abundance: once; j_gene: TRBJ1-1; d_gene: -; CDR3aa: CASSLEAVMNTEAFF; CDR3nt: TGTGCCAGCAGCTTGGAGGCAGTGATGAACACTGAAGCTTTCTTT
len: 15; v_gene: TRBV7-9; abundance: -; j_gene: TRBJ1-3; d_gene: -; CDR3aa: CASSLATGLRNTIYF; CDR3nt: TGTGCCAGCAGCTTAGCTACAGGGTTGAGAAACACCATATATTTT
len: 12; v_gene: TRBV6-1; abundance: -; j_gene: TRBJ1-1; d_gene: -; CDR3aa: CASRGWDTEAFF; CDR3nt: TGTGCCAGCCGTGGGTGGGACACTGAAGCTTTCTTT
len: 14; v_gene: TRBV7-9; abundance: -; j_gene: TRBJ2-5; d_gene: TRBD2; CDR3aa: CASSDPSGRETQYF; CDR3nt: TGTGCCAGCAGCGATCCTAGCGGGAGGGAGACCCAGTACTTC
len: 18; v_gene: TRBV7-3; abundance: few; j_gene: TRBJ2-3; d_gene: TRBD2; CDR3aa: CASSLQPGLAGDRDTQYF; CDR3nt: TGTGCCAGCAGCTTACAGCCCGGACTAGCGGGGGATCGAGATACGCAGTATTTT
len: 15; v_gene: TRBV5-5; abundance: -; j_gene: TRBJ1-5; d_gene: -; CDR3aa: CASSLARRSNQPQHF; CDR3nt: TGTGCCAGCAGCTTGGCAAGGCGGAGCAATCAGCCCCAGCATTTT
len: 14; v_gene: TRBV27; abundance: -; j_gene: TRBJ2-7; d_gene: TRBD2; CDR3aa: CASSSRGGGYEQYF; CDR3nt: TGTGCCAGCAGTAGCCGCGGGGGGGGCTACGAGCAGTACTTC
len: 16; v_gene: TRBV11-2; abundance: -; j_gene: TRBJ1-1; d_gene: -; CDR3aa: CASSFRADVSNTEAFF; CDR3nt: TGTGCCAGCAGCTTCAGGGCGGACGTTTCGAACACTGAAGCTTTCTTT
len: 15; v_gene: TRBV4-2; abundance: -; j_gene: TRBJ2-1; d_gene: TRBD1; CDR3aa: CASSRSGTAYNEQFF; CDR3nt: TGTGCCAGCAGTCGGAGTGGGACAGCTTACAATGAGCAGTTCTTC
len: 15; v_gene: TRBV9; abundance: -; j_gene: TRBJ2-2; d_gene: -; CDR3aa: CASTRRVQDTGELFF; CDR3nt: TGTGCCAGTACCCGGAGGGTTCAGGACACCGGGGAGCTGTTTTTT